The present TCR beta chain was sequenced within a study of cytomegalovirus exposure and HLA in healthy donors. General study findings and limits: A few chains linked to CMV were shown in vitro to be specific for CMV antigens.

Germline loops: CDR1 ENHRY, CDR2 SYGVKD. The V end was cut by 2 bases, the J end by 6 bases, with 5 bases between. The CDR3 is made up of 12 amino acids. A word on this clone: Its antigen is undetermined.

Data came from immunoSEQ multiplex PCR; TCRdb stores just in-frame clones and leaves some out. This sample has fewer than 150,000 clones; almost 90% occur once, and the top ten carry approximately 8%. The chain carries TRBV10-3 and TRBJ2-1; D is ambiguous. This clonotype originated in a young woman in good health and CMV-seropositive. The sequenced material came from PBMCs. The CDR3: CAISEPRNEQFF. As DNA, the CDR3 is TGTGCCATCAGTGAGCCCCGCAATGAGCAGTTCTTC.